This T cell receptor (beta chain) stems from a study of shared T cell receptors in the human thymus. Germline V gives CDR1 MDHEN, CDR2 SYDVKM. This CDR3 has 15 amino acids. V gave up 2 bases and J gave up 2 bases, with 12 bases separating them. Measured with immunoSEQ multiplex PCR; TCRdb has only the in-frame clones, and not every one. Of almost 550,000 clones in the sample, about 80% were seen once. This same sample was also part of a study on human thymus T cells. That work contributes: Corrective surgery for congenital heart defects was being performed on the healthy Finnish infants who served as donors. Thymic tissue was derived from resections collected during corrective heart surgery. The authors found apparently biased V and J gene usage in thymic and blood repertoires.

The TCR comes from a boy under two years old with a congenital heart defect. The sequenced material came from thymocytes. V and J are TRBV28 and TRBJ2-5; perhaps TRBD2 as D (5 bases). The CDR3: CASSLSAPGQETQYF. The DNA for the CDR3 is TGTGCCAGCAGTTTAAGCGCCCCGGGACAAGAGACCCAGTACTTC.